The 20 T cell receptor beta chains reported below all come from one sample, sequenced in a study of blood T cell repertoires in COVID-19. Using immunoSEQ multiplex PCR, the repertoire was profiled, and TCRdb retains in-frame clones only, with some absent. The sample has 80,000 or so clones, 80% seen once; the top ten hold under 5%. Specimen: peripheral blood. The source is a woman in her 70s with acute or convalescent COVID-19.

This clone turned up a few times. The chain combines TRBV7-2 with TRBJ2-1; TRBD2 matches 13 bases. The ends lost 5 bases at V and 5 bases at J; junction bases unmatched: 6. The length of the CDR3 is 16 residues. Germline V gene sequence: CDR1 SGHTA, CDR2 FQGNSA. The CDR3 protein is CASSLTSGGFHNEQFF. The CDR3 bases are TGTGCCAGCAGCCTGACTAGCGGGGGGTTCCACAATGAGCAGTTCTTC.

The rearrangement joins TRBV2 to TRBJ1-2; 7 bases are a match to TRBD1. The CDR3 length is 14 residues. Germline CDR1 is SNHLY and CDR2 is FYNNEI. V lost 11 bases, J lost 6 bases, and 15 bases stayed unmatched. DNA for the CDR3: TGTGCCTCCAATTCGCTGACAGGGCAACATGGCTACACCTTC. Protein product: CASNSLTGQHGYTF.

This clone was seen only once. J is TRBJ1-1 and V is TRBV11-2; D may be TRBD1 (6 bases). Per the germline V gene, CDR1 is SGHAT and CDR2 is FQNNGV. With 6 bases removed from V and 4 bases from J, the gap between germline ends came to 15 bases. The CDR3 runs to 14 residues. CDR3 sequence reads: CASSLGGAGTEAFF. The CDR3 DNA is TGTGCCAGCAGTTTGGGGGGGGCGGGCACTGAAGCTTTCTTT.

The chain has TRBV29-1 and TRBJ1-2, with TRBD1 matching 12 bases. Germline V gives CDR1 SQVTM, CDR2 ANQGSEA. The CDR3 extends over 14 amino acids. Trimming took 3 bases from V and 8 from J; bases not matched to a gene: 7. CDR3 protein: CSVDLGQGASGYTF. CDR3 in DNA: TGCAGCGTTGACTTGGGACAGGGGGCGAGCGGCTACACCTTC.

The J gene is TRBJ1-5, the V gene TRBV11-2, with D possibly TRBD1 on 5 matching bases. The CDR3 totals 15 residues. Trimming pared 1 base from V and 3 bases from J, leaving 10 bases between. Germline-derived CDR1 and CDR2 are SGHAT and FQNNGV. DNA of the CDR3: TGTGCCAGCAGCTTAGGGGCAGGGCTCAATCAGCCCCAGCATTTT. It specifies CASSLGAGLNQPQHF.

The rearrangement joins TRBV13 to TRBJ2-7; D remains ambiguous. The CDR3 is 14 residues long. CDR1 PRHDT and CDR2 FYEKMQ come from the germline V gene (reference sequence). V lost 5 bases, J lost 4 bases, and 15 bases lay in between. The CDR3, as DNA: TGTGCCAGCAGCCCCCGCGACATCCGATACGAGCAGTACTTC. Residues: CASSPRDIRYEQYF.

This clone turned up a few times. V usage is TRBV7-9 and J usage is TRBJ1-1; weak D call: TRBD1 (5 bases). Trimming took off 4 bases at V and 11 bases at J, with 14 bases between the two ends. The length of the CDR3 is 12 residues. Germline V CDR1 and CDR2: SEHNR, FQNEAQ (reference sequence). The CDR3 bases are TGTGCCAGCAGCTCCGGGGACCGGGGGGCTTTCTTT. As protein: CASSSGDRGAFF.

The V and J genes are TRBV5-4 and TRBJ2-2; TRBD1 aligns across 10 bases. Germline CDR1 SGHNT, CDR2 YYREEE (reference sequence). The CDR3 covers 17 residues. Trimming removed 6 bases from V and 8 bases from J; junction bases left unmatched: 16. For the CDR3, the DNA is TGTGCCAGCAAGACACAAATGGGACAGGGGAGTACGGGGGAGCTGTTTTTT. Translating it yields CASKTQMGQGSTGELFF.

This clone was counted between two and nine times. The chain couples TRBV27 to TRBJ2-1; 7 nucleotides line up with TRBD2. This CDR3 spans 14 amino acids. CDR1 is MNHEY and CDR2 is SMNVEV in the germline V gene (reference sequence). V lost 2 bases and J lost 6; bases outside the gene matches: 4. The CDR3 region is CASSLQTGGNEQFF. CDR3 DNA sequence: TGTGCCAGCAGTTTACAGACGGGGGGCAATGAGCAGTTCTTC.

Here the CDR3 DNA reads TGTGCCAGCGCCGGCTCTGGAAACACCATATATTTT. As protein: CASAGSGNTIYF. The chain carries TRBV27 and TRBJ1-3, with D uncertain. Germline V CDR1 and CDR2: MNHEY, SMNVEV (reference sequence). Trimming removed 8 bases at V and 0 bases at J, with 5 bases between. CDR3 length equals 12 residues.

This clone has more than one count but fewer than ten. The chain recombines TRBV5-8 with TRBJ1-1, with D uncertain. From germline, CDR1 is SGHTS and CDR2 YDEGEE. V was cut by 0 bases and J by 2 bases, with 17 bases left in between. CDR3 length: 17 amino acids. Here the CDR3 reads CASSLAVGWPSNTEAFF. For the CDR3, the DNA is TGTGCCAGCAGCTTGGCCGTGGGGTGGCCTAGCAACACTGAAGCTTTCTTT.

The gene calls are TRBV6-5 and TRBJ2-7, with D unclear. CDR1 MNHEY and CDR2 SVGAGI come from the germline V gene. Deletions cut 6 bases from V and 2 bases from J, with 5 bases between. This CDR3 comprises 11 residues. The CDR3 reads CASSRAYEQYF. In nucleotides, the CDR3 is TGTGCCAGCAGCCGAGCCTACGAGCAGTACTTC.

The chain carries TRBV3-1 (or the pseudogene TRBV3-2) and TRBJ1-1; D unresolved. The CDR3 spans 14 residues. Trimming stripped 3 bases from V and 0 bases from J, with 8 bases between. Looked up from germline, CDR1 is LGHDT and CDR2 is YNNKEL (reference sequence). The CDR3, as DNA: TGTGCCAGCAGCCATACTATGCTGAACACTGAAGCTTTCTTT. Its protein product is CASSHTMLNTEAFF.

This clone was observed a few times. In nucleotides, the CDR3 is TGTGCCAGCAGTTTAGGGGGGTTTTCTTCCTACGAGCAGTACTTC. Amino acids: CASSLGGFSSYEQYF. The genes are TRBV27 and TRBJ2-7, with D possibly being TRBD2 (6 bases). V shed 2 bases and J shed 1 base, with 12 bases lying between them. Germline loops: CDR1 MNHEY, CDR2 SMNVEV (reference sequence). CDR3 length: 15 residues.

This clone was detected many times. The genes are TRBV6-2 or TRBV6-3 and TRBJ2-7, with TRBD1 as a possible D gene (5 bases). CDR1 and CDR2 from the germline V gene are MNHEY and SVGEGT. V shed 4 bases and J shed 2 bases, with 12 bases lying between them. The CDR3 covers 14 residues. The CDR3 DNA reads TGTGCCAGCAGTTTCGACAGAGTAACCTACGAGCAGTACTTC. Its protein is CASSFDRVTYEQYF.

This clone was observed a handful of times. The chain uses TRBV27 and TRBJ2-7; the match to TRBD1 covers 8 bases. J was trimmed by 4 bases and V by 4 bases; bases with no gene match: 9. In germline, CDR1 is MNHEY, CDR2 SMNVEV (reference sequence). The CDR3 extends over 15 amino acids. This CDR3 is CASSSLGTGRYEQYF. CDR3 DNA sequence: TGTGCCAGCAGTTCCCTTGGGACAGGTCGATACGAGCAGTACTTC.

Only a few counts were recorded for this clone. The chain has TRBV7-9 and TRBJ1-3; unclear D gene. This CDR3 region has 14 residues. V lost 1 base and J 2 bases, leaving 6 bases between the germline ends. CDR1 and CDR2 from the germline V gene are SEHNR and FQNEAQ (reference sequence). CDR3 region: CASSLDRAGNTIYF. The CDR3 DNA reads TGTGCCAGCAGCTTAGACAGAGCTGGAAACACCATATATTTT.

The gene calls are TRBV18 and TRBJ1-3, with D hard to call. The germline V gene has CDR1 KGHSH and CDR2 LQKENI. The CDR3 loop spans 16 amino acids. V was clipped by 2 bases and J by 0 bases, with 11 bases between them. Here the CDR3 reads CASSPVPSSSGNTIYF. CDR3 DNA: TGTGCCAGCTCACCAGTCCCTAGTTCCTCTGGAAACACCATATATTTT.

The chain has TRBV24-1 and TRBJ2-7; D might be TRBD1 (6 bases). This CDR3 has 15 residues. Germline lookup yields CDR1 KGHDR and CDR2 SFDVKD. V lost 3 bases and J 2 bases, leaving 13 bases between the germline ends. The CDR3 DNA reads as TGTGCCACCAGTGATCCCCGGACAGAGCCCTACGAGCAGTACTTC. Its protein product is CATSDPRTEPYEQYF.

A word on this clone: This same CDR3 is encoded by further DNA sequences in the sample. The chain recombines TRBV7-2 with TRBJ1-1, with TRBD1 identical over 8 bases. The CDR3 has 15 residues. Trimming at V came to 5 bases and at J to 0 bases, leaving 5 bases not matched to a gene. CDR1 SGHTA and CDR2 FQGNSA come from the germline V gene. The CDR3 protein is CASSPRQGLNTEAFF. As DNA, the CDR3 is TGTGCCAGCAGCCCACGACAGGGGTTGAACACTGAAGCTTTCTTT.